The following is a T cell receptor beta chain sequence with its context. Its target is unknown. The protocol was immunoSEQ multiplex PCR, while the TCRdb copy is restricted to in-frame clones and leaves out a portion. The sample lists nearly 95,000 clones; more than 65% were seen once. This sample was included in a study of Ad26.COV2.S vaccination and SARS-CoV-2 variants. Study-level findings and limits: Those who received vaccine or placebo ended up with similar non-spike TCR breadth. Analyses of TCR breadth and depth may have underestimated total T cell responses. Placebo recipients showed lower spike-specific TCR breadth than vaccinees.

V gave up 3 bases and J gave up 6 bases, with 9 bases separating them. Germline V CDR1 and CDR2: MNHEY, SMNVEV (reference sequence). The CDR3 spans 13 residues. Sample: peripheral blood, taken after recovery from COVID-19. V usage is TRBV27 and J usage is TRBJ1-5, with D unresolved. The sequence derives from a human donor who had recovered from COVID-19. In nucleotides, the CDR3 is TGTGCCAGCAGTTTCTCGTATCGTCAGCCCCAGCATTTT. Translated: CASSFSYRQPQHF.